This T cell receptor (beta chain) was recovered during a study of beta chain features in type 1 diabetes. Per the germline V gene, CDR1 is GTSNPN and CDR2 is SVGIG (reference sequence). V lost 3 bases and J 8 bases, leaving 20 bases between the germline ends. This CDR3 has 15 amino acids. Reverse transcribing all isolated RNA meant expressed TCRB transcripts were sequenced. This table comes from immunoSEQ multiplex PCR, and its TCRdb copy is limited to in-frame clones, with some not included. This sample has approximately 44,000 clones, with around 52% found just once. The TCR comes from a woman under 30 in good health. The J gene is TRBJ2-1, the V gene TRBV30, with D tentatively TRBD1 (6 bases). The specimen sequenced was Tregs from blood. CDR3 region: CAWRRGSTGSDEQFF. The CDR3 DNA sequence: TGTGCCTGGAGAAGGGGGTCAACGGGTTCTGATGAGCAGTTCTTC.